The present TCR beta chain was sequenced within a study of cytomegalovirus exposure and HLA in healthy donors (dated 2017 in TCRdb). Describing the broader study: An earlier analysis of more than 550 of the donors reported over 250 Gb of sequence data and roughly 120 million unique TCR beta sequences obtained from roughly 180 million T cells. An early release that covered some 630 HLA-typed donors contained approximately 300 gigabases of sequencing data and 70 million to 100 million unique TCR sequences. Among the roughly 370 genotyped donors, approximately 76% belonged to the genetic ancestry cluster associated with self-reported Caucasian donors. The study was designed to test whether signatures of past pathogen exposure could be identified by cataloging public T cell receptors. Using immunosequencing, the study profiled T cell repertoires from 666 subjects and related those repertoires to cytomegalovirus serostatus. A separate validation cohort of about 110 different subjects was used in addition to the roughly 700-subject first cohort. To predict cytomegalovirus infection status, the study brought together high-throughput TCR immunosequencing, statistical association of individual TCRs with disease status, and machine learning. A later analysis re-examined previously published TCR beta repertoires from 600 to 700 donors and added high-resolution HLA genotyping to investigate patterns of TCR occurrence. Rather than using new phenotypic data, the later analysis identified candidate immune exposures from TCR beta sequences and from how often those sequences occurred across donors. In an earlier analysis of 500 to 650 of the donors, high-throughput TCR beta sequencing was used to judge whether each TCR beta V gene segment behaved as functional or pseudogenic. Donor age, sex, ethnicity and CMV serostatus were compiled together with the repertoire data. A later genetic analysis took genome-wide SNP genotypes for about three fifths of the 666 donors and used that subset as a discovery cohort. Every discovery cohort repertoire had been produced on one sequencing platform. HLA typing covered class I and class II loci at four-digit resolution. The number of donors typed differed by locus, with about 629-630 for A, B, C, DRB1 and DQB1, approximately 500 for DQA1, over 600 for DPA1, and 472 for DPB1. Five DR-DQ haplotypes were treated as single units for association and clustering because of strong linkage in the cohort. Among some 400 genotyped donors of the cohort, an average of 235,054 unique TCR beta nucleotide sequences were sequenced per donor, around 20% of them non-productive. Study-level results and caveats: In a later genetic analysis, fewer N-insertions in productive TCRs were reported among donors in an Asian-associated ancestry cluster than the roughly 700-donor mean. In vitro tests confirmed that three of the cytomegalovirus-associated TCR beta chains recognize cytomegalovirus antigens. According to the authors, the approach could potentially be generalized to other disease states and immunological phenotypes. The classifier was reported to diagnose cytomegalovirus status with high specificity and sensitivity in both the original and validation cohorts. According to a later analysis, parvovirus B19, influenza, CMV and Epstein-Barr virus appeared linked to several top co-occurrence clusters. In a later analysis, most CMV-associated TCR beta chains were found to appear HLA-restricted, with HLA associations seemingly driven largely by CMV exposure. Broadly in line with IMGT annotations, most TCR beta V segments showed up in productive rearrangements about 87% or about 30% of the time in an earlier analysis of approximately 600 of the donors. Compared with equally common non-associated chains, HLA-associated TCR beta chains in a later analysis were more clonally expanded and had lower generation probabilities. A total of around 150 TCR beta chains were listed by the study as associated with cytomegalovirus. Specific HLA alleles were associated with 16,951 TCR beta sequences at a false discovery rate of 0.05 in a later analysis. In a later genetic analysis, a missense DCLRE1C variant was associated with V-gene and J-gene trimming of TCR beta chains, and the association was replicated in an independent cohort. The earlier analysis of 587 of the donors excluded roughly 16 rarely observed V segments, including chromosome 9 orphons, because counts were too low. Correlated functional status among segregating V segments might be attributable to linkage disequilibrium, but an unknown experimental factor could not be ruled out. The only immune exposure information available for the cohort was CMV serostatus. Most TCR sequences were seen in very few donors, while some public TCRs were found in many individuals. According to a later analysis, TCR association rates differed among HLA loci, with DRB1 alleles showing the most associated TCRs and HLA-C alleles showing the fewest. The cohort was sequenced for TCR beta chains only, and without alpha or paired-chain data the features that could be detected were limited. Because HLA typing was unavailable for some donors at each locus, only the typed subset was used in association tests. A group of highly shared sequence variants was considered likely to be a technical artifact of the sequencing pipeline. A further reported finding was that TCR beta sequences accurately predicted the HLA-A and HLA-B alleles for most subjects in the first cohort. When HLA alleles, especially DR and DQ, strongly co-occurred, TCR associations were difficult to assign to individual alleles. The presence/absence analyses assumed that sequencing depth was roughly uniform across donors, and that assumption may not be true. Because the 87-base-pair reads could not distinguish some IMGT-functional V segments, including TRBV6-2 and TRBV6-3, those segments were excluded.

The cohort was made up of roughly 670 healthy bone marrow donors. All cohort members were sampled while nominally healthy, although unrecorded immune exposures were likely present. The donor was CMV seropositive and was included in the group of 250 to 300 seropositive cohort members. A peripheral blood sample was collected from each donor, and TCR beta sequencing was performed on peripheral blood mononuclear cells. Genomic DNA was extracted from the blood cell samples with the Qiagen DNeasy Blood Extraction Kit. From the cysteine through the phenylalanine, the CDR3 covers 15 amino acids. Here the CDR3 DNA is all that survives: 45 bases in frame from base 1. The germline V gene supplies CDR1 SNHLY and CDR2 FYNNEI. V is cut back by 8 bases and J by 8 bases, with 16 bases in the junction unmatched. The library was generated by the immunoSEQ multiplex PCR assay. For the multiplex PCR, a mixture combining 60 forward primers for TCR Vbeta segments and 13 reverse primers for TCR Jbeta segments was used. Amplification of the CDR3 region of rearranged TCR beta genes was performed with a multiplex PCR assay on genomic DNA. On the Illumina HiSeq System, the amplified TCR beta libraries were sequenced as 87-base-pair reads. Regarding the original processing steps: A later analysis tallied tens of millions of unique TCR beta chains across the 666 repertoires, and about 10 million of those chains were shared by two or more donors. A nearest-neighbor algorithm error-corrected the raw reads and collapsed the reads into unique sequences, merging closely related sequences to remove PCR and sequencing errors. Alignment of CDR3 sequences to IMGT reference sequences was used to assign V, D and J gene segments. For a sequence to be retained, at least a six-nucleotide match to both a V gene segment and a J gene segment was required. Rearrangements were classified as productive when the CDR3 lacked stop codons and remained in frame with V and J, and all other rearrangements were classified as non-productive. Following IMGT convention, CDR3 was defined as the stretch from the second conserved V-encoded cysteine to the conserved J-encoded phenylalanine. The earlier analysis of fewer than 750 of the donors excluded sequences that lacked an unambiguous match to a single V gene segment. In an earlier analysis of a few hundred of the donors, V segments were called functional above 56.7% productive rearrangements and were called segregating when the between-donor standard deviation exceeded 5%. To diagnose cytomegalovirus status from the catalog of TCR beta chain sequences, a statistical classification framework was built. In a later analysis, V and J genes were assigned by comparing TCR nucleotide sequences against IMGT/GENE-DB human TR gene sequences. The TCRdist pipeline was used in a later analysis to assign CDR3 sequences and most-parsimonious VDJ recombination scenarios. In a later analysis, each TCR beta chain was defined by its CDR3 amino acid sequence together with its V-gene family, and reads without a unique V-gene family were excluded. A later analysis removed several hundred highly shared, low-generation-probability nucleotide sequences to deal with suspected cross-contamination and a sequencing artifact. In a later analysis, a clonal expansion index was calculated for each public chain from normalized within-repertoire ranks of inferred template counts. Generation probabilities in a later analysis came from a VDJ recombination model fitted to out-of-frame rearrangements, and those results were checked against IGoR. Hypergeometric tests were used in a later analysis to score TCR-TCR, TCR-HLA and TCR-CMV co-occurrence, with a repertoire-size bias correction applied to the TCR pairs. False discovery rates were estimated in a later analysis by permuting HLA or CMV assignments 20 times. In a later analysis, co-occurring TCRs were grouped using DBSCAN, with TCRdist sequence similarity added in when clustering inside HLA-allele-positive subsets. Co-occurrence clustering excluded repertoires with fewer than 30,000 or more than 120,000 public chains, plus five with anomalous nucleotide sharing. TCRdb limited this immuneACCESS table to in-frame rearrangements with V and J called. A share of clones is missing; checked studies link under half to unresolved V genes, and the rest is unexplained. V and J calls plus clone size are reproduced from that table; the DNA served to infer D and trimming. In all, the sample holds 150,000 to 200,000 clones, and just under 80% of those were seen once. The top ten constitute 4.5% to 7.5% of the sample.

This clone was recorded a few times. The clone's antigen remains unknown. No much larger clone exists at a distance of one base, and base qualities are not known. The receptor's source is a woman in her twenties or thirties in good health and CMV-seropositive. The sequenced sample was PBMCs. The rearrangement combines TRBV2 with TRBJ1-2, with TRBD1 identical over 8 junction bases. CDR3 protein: CASRPDSGGWYGYTF. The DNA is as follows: TGTGCCAGCCGCCCGGACTCAGGGGGCTGGTACGGCTACACCTTC.